Sequencing of this T cell receptor (beta chain) was carried out in a study of CD8+ T cells in alopecia areata. This CDR3 contains 15 residues. Germline-derived CDR1 and CDR2 are LGHNA and YNFKEQ. V was pared by 2 bases and J by 7 bases, with 5 bases of the junction left unmatched. Collected material from alopecia areata patients comprised lesional scalp punch biopsies and peripheral blood. Sorted out of PBMCs were CD4+ T cells and CD8+ T cells. Overall study results and limits: Scalp samples also yield sequences from resident alphabeta T cells of normal skin. It was lesional scalp, especially alopecia totalis/universalis, that showed higher clonality than normal scalp.

Sequencing relied on a cDNA template that was reverse transcribed from extracted RNA. Assay used: immunoSEQ multiplex PCR; TCRdb lists only in-frame clones, some missing. The sample lists 98,000 or so clones; approximately 50% were seen once. To note about this clone: The antigen is undetermined.

The sample was NKG2D-low CD8+ T cells sorted from blood. This chain joins TRBV4-2 and TRBJ2-1, with 10 bases that match TRBD2. The TCR originated in a human donor with alopecia areata. The CDR3 sequence: CASSQSGTSENEQFF. CDR3 coding DNA: TGTGCCAGCAGCCAATCCGGGACTAGCGAGAATGAGCAGTTCTTC.